This TCR beta chain is from a study of preoperative IRX-2 immunotherapy in early breast cancer. As to treatment: preoperative locoregional IRX-2 cytokine immunotherapy. Preoperative locoregional IRX-2 cytokine immunotherapy was tested in the phase Ib source study. Trimming took 4 bases from V and 8 from J, leaving 9 bases between them. CDR3 size: 12 residues. From germline, CDR1 is KGHSH and CDR2 LQKENI. The data were produced by immunoSEQ multiplex PCR, yet TCRdb's version contains in-frame clones alone and is incomplete. The sample lists over 25,000 clones, approximately 72% occurring once. The genes are TRBV18 and TRBJ2-1; TRBD1 is a possible D gene (6 bases). Sequenced material: lymph node tissue, taken after IRX-2 immunotherapy. The receptor was derived from a human donor with breast cancer. The CDR3 DNA reads TGTGCCAGCTCACTTGGGGGCTATGAGCAGTTCTTC. This encodes CASSLGGYEQFF.